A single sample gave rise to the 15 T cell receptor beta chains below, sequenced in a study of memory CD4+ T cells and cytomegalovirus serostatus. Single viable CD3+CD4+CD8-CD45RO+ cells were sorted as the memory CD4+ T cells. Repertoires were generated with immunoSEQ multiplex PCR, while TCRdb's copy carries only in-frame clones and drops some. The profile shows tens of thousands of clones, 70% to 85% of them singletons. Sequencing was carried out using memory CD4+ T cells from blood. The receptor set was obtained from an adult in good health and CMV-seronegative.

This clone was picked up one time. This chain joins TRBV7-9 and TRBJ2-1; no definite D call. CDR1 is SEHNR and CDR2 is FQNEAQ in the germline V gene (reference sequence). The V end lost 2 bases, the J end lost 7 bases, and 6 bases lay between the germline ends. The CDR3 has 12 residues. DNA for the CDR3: TGTGCCAGCAGCTTAACGGCAAATGAGCAGTTCTTC. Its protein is CASSLTANEQFF.

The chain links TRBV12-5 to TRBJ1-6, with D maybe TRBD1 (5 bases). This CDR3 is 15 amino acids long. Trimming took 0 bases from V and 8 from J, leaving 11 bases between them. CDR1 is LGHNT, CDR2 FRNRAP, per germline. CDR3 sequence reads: CASGLVGTQYSPLHF. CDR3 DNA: TGTGCTAGTGGTTTGGTTGGGACGCAGTATTCACCCCTCCACTTT.

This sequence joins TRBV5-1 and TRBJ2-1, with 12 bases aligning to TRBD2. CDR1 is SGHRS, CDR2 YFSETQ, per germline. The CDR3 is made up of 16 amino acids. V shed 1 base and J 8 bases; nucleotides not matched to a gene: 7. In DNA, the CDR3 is TGCGCCAGCAGCTTGTCTTCACTAGCGGGAGGATATGAGCAGTTCTTC. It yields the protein CASSLSSLAGGYEQFF.

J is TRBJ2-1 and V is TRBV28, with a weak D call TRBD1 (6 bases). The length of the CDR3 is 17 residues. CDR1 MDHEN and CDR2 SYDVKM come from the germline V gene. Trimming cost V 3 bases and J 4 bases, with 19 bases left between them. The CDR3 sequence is CASSLSGAKPPYNEQFF. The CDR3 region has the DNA TGTGCCAGCAGTTTGTCAGGGGCTAAGCCTCCTTACAATGAGCAGTTCTTC.

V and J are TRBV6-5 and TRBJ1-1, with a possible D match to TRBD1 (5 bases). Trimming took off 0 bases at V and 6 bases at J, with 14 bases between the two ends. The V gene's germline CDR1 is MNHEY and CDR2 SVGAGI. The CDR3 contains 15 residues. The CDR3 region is CASSYSNQGWAEAFF. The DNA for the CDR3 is TGTGCCAGCAGTTACTCGAATCAGGGTTGGGCTGAAGCTTTCTTT.

Written as DNA, the CDR3 is TGTGCCAGCAGCCAGGGGACGGCCTCCTACGAGCAGTACTTC. This gives the protein CASSQGTASYEQYF. The V and J genes are TRBV7-2 and TRBJ2-7; possible D gene TRBD1, 6 bases. V was cut by 5 bases and J by 0 bases, with 11 bases left in between. Germline V gene sequence: CDR1 SGHTA, CDR2 FQGNSA. CDR3 length: 14 amino acids.

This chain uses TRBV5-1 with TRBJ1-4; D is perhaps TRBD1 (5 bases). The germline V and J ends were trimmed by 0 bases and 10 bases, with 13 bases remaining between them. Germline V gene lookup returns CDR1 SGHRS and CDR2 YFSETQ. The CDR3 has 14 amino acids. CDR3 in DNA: TGCGCCAGCAGCTTGGTGGCGACAGAGGGAAAACTGTTTTTT. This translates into CASSLVATEGKLFF.

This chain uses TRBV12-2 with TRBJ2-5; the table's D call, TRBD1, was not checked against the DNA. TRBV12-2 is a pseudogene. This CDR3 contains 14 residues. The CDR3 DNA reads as TGTGCAAGTCGCTTTGCAGGGGTGAGGGAGACCCAGTACTTC. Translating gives CASRFAGVRETQYF.

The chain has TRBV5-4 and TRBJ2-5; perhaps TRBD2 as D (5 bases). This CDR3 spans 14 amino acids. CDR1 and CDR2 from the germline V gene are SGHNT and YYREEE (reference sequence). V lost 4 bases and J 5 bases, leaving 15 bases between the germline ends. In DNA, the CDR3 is TGTGCCAGCAGCCACCGGGATCAGAGGGAGACCCAGTACTTC. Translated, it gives CASSHRDQRETQYF.

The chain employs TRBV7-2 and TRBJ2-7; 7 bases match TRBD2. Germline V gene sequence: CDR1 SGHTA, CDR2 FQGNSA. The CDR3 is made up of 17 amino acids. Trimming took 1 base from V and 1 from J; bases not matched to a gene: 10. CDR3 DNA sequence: TGTGCCAGCAGCTTAGTTAGCCGGAGCGGGGCTTCCTACGAGCAGTACTTC. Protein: CASSLVSRSGASYEQYF. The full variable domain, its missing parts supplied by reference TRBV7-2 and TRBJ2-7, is GAGVSQSPSNKVTEKGKDVELRCDPISGHTALYWYRQSLGQGLEFLIYFQGNSAPDKSGLPSDRFSAERTGGSVSTLTIQRTQQEDSAVYLCASSLVSRSGASYEQYFGPGTRLTVT.

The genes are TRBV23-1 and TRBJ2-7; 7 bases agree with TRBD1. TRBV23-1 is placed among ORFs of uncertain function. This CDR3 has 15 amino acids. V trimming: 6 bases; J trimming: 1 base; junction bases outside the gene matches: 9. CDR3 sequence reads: CASRYSGTASYEQYF. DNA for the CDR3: TGCGCCAGCAGATACTCCGGGACAGCTTCCTACGAGCAGTACTTC.

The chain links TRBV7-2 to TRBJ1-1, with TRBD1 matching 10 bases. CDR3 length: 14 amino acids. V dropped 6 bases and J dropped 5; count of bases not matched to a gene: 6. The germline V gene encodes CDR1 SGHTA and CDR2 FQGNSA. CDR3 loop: CASRPRTGGTEAFF. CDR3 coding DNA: TGTGCCAGCAGGCCTAGGACAGGGGGGACTGAAGCTTTCTTT.

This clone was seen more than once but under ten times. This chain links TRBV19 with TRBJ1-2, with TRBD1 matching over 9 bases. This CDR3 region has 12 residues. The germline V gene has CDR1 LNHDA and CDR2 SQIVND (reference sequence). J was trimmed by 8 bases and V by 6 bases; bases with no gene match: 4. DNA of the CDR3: TGTGCCAGTAGCTACAGGGGGCGAGGCTACACCTTC. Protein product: CASSYRGRGYTF.

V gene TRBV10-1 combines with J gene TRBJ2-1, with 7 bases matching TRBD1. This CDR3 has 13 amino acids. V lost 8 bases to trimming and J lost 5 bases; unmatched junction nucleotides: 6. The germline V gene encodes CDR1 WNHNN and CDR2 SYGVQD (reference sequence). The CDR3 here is CASSLTGHNEQFF. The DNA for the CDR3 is TGCGCCAGCTCCTTGACAGGGCACAATGAGCAGTTCTTC.

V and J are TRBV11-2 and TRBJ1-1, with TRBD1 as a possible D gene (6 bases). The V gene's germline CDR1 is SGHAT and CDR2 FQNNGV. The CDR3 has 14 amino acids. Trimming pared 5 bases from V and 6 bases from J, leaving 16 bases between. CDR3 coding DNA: TGTGCCAGCAGCCCACAGGGTGGTGGGGCTGAAGCTTTCTTT. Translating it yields CASSPQGGGAEAFF.